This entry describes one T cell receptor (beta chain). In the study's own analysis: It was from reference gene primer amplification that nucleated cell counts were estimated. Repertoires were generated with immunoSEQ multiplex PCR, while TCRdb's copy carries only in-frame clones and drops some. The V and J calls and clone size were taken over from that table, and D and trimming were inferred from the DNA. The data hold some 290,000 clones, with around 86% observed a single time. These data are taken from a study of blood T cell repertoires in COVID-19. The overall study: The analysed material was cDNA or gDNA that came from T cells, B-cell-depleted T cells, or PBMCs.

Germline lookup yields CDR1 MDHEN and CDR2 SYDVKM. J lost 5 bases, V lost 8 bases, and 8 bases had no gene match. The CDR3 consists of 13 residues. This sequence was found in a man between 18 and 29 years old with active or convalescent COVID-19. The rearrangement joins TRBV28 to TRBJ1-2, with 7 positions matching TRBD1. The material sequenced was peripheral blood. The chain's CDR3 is CASGRQGVYGYTF. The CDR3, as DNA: TGTGCCAGCGGCCGACAGGGAGTATATGGCTACACCTTC.